The present entry profiles one TCR beta chain with its context. This record belongs to a study of blood T cell repertoires in COVID-19. On the study more broadly: T cells, B-cell-depleted T cells, or PBMCs provided the cDNA or gDNA that served as material.

The authors' processing: Estimation of nucleated cell counts relied on the amplification of reference gene primers. Sequencing was performed with immunoSEQ multiplex PCR; in TCRdb, only in-frame clones are kept and a portion is missing. D and trimming come from the DNA, and the V and J calls and clone size come from that table. Among about 180,000 clones listed, 88% were seen once. Membership in each cohort depended on participant-reported clinical history. This CDR3 has 12 residues. Per germline, CDR1 SGHAT and CDR2 FQNNGV. Trimming left V 1 base short and J 10 bases short, with 5 bases between. Sequencing was carried out using PBMCs or T cells enriched from blood (not recorded which). This rearrangement joins TRBV11-2 to TRBJ1-6; D is unresolved. The TCR originated in a young woman who had recovered from COVID-19. DNA of the CDR3: TGTGCCAGCAGCTTAGGTCGGTCACCCCTCCACTTT. As protein: CASSLGRSPLHF.